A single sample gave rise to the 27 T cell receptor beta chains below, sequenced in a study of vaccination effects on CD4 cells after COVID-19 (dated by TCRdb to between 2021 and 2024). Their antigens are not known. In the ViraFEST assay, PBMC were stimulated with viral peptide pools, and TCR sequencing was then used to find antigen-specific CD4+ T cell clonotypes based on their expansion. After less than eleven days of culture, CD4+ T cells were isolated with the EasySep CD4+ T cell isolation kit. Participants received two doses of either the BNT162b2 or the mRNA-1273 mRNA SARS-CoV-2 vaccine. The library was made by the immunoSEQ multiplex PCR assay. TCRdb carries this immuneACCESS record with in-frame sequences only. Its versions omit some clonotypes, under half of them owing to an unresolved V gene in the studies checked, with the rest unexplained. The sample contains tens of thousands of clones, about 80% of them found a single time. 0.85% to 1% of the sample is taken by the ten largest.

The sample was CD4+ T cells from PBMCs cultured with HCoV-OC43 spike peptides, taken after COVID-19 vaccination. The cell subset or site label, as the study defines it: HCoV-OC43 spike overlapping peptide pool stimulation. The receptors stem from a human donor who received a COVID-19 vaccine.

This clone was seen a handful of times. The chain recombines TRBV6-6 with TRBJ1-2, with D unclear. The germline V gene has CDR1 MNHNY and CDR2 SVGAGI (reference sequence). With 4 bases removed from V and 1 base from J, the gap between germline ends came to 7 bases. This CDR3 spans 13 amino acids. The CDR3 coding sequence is TGTGCCAGCAGTTCCTATGGTAACTATGGCTACACCTTC. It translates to CASSSYGNYGYTF.

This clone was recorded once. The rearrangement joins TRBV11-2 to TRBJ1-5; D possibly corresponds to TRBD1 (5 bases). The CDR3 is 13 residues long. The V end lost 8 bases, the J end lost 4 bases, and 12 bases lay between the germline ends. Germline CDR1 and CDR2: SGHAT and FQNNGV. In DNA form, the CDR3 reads TGTGCCAGCTCGAGGACACCAAATCAGCCCCAGCATTTT. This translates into CASSRTPNQPQHF.

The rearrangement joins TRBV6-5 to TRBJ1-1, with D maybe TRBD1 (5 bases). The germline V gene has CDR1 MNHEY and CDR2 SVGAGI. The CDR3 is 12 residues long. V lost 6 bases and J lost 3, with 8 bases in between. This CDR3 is CASSRGDTEAFF. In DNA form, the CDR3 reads TGTGCCAGCAGCCGGGGGGACACTGAAGCTTTCTTT.

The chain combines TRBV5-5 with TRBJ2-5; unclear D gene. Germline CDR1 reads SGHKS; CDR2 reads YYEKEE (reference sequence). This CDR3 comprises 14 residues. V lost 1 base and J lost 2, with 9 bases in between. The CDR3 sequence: CASSLRTDQETQYF. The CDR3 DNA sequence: TGTGCCAGCAGCTTGCGGACGGATCAAGAGACCCAGTACTTC.

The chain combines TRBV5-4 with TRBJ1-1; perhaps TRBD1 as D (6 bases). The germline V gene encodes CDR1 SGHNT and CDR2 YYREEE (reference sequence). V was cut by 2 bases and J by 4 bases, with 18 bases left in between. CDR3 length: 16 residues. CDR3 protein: CASSFDLNRDGTEAFF. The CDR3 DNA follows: TGTGCCAGCAGCTTCGACCTTAACAGGGATGGCACTGAAGCTTTCTTT.

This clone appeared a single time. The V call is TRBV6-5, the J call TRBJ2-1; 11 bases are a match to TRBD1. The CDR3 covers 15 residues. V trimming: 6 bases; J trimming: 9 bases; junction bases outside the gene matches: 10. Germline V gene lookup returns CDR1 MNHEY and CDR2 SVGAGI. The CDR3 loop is CASRVIGQGAGEQFF. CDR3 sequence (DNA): TGTGCCAGCAGAGTAATAGGACAGGGGGCTGGTGAGCAGTTCTTC.

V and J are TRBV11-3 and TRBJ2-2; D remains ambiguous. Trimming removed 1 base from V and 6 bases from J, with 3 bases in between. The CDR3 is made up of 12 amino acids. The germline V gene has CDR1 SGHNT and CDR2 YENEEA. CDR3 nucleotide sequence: TGTGCCAGCAGCTTAGGGGCCGGGGAGCTGTTTTTT. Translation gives CASSLGAGELFF.

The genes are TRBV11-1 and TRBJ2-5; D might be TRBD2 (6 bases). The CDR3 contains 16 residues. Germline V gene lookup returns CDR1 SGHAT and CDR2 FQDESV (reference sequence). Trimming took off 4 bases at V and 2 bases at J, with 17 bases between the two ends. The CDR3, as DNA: TGTGCCAGCAGCTCATTTCCCGGGACTTCACAAGAGACCCAGTACTTC. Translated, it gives CASSSFPGTSQETQYF.

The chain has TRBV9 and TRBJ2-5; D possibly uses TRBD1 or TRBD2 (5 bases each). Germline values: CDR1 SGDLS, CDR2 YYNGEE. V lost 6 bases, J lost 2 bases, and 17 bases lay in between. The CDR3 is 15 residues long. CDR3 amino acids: CASTTLGGRQETQYF. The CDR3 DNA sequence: TGTGCCAGCACTACGCTTGGGGGTCGTCAAGAGACCCAGTACTTC.

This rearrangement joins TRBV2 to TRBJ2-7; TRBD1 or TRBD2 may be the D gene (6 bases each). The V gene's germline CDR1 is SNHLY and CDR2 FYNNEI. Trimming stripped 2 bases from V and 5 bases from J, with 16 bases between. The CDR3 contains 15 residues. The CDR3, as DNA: TGTGCCAGCAGTGAAATCTGGGGGGCTAGTGACGAGCAGTACGTC. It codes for CASSEIWGASDEQYV.

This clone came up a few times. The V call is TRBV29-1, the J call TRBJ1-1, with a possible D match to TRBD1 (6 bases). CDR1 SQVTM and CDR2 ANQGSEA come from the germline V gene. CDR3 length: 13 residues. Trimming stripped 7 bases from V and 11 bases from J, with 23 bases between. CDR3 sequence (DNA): TGCAGCGCCATCCAACCTTCCGGGACATGGGCTTTCTTT. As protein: CSAIQPSGTWAFF.

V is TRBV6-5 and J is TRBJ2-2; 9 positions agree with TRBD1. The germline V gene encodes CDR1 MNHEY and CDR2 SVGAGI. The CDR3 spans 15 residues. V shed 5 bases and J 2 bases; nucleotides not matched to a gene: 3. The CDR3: CASSPGQGNTGELFF. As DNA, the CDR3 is TGTGCCAGCAGTCCGGGACAGGGTAACACCGGGGAGCTGTTTTTT.

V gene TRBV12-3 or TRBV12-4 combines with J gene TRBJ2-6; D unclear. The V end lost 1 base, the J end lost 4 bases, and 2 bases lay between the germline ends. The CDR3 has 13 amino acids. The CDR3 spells CASSLVGANVLTF. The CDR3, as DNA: TGTGCCAGCAGTTTAGTAGGGGCCAACGTCCTGACTTTC.

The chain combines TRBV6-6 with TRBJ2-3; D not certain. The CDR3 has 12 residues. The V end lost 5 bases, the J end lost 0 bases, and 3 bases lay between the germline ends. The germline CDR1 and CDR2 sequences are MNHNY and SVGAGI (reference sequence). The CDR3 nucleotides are TGTGCCAGCAGTAGTAGCACAGATACGCAGTATTTT. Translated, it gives CASSSSTDTQYF.

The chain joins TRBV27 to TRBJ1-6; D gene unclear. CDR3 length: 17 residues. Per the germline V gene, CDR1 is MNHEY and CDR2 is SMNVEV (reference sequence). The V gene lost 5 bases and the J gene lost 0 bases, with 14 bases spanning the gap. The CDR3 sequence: CASSRKQLSSYNSPLHF. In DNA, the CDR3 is TGTGCCAGCAGTAGAAAACAGTTGAGCTCCTATAATTCACCCCTCCACTTT.

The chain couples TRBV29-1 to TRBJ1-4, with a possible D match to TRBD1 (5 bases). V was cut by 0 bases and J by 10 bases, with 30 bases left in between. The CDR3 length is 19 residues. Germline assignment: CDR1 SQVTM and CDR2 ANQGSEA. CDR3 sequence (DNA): TGCAGCGTTGAAGACCCCCCGGCGACGAGGGGAAGAATGAAGGGAAAACTGTTTTTT. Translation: CSVEDPPATRGRMKGKLFF.

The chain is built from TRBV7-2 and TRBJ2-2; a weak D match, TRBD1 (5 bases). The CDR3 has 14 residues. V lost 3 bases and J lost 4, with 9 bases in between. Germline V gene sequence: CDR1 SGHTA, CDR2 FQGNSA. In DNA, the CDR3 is TGTGCCAGCAGCTTCAGACAGCCCACCGGGGAGCTGTTTTTT. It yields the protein CASSFRQPTGELFF.

The CDR3 sequence: CASNSGQGVGEQFF. The DNA for the CDR3 is TGTGCCAGCAACTCGGGACAGGGTGTCGGTGAGCAGTTCTTC. The chain employs TRBV6-5 and TRBJ2-1; 9 bases fit TRBD1. The CDR3 length is 14 residues. Germline CDR1 MNHEY, CDR2 SVGAGI. After removal of 7 bases from V and 9 bases from J, the junction contained 10 bases not matched to a gene.

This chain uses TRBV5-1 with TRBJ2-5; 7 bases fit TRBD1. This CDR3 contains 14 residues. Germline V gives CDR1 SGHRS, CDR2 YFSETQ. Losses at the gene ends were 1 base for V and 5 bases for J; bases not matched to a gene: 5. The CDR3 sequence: CASSLTGAGETQYF. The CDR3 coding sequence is TGCGCCAGCAGCTTGACAGGGGCAGGGGAGACCCAGTACTTC. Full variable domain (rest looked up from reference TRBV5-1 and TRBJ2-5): KAGVTQTPRYLIKTRGQQVTLSCSPISGHRSVSWYQQTPGQGLQFLFEYFSETQRNKGNFPGRFSGRQFSNSRSEMNVSTLELGDSALYLCASSLTGAGETQYFGPGTRLLVL.

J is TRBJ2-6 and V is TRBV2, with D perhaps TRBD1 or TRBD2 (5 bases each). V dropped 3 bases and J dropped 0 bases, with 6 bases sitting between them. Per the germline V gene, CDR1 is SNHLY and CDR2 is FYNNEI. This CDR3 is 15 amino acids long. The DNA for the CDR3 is TGTGCCAGCAGTGATGGGGGCTCTGGGGCCAACGTCCTGACTTTC. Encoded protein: CASSDGGSGANVLTF. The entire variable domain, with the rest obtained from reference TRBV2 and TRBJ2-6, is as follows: EPEVTQTPSHQVTQMGQEVILRCVPISNHLYFYWYRQILGQKVEFLVSFYNNEISEKSEIFDDQFSVERPDGSNFTLKIRSTKLEDSAMYFCASSDGGSGANVLTFGAGSRLTVL.

In DNA, the CDR3 is TGTGCCAGCAGCGCAAAGAACTTGGAGACCCAGTACTTC. It codes for CASSAKNLETQYF. The J gene is TRBJ2-5, the V gene TRBV5-4; D is undetermined. Per germline, CDR1 SGHNT and CDR2 YYREEE (reference sequence). The CDR3 is 13 amino acids. V shed 4 bases and J shed 5 bases, with 12 bases lying between them.

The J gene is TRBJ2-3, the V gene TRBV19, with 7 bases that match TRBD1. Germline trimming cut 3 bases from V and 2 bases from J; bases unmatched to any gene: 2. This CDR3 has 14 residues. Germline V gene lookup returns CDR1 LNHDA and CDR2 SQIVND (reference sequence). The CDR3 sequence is CASSIGTATDTQYF. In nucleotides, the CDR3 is TGTGCCAGTAGTATCGGGACAGCCACAGATACGCAGTATTTT.

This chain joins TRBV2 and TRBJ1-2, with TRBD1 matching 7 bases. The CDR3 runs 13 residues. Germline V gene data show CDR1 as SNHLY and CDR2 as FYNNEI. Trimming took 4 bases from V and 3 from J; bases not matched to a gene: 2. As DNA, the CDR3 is TGTGCCAGCAGTGCCAGGGGGGACTATGGCTACACCTTC. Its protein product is CASSARGDYGYTF.

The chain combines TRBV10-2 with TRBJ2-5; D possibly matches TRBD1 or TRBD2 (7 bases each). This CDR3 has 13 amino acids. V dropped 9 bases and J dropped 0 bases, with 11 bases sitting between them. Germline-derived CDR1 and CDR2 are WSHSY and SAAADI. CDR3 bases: TGCGCCAGTCAGGGGGGGTACCAAGAGACCCAGTACTTC. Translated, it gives CASQGGYQETQYF.

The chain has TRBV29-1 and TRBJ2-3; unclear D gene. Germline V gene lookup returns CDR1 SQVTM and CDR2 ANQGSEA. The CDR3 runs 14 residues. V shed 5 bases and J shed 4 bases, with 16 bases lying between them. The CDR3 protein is CSVLDLAFADTQYF. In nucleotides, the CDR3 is TGCAGCGTTCTGGACCTGGCTTTCGCAGATACGCAGTATTTT.

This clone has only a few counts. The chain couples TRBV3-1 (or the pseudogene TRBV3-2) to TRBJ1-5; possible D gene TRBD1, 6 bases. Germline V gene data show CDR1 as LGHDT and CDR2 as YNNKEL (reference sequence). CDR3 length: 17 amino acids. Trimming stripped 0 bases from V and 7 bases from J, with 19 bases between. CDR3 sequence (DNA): TGTGCCAGCAGCCAAGAATTAACTGTGAGGGGGGGACAGCCCCAGCATTTT. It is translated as CASSQELTVRGGQPQHF.

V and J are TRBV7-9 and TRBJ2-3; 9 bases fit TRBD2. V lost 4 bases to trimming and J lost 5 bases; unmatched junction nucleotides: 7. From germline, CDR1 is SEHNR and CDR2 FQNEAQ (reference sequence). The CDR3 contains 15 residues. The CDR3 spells CASSSGGGAVDTQYF. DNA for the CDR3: TGTGCCAGCAGCTCTGGCGGGGGGGCCGTAGATACGCAGTATTTT.